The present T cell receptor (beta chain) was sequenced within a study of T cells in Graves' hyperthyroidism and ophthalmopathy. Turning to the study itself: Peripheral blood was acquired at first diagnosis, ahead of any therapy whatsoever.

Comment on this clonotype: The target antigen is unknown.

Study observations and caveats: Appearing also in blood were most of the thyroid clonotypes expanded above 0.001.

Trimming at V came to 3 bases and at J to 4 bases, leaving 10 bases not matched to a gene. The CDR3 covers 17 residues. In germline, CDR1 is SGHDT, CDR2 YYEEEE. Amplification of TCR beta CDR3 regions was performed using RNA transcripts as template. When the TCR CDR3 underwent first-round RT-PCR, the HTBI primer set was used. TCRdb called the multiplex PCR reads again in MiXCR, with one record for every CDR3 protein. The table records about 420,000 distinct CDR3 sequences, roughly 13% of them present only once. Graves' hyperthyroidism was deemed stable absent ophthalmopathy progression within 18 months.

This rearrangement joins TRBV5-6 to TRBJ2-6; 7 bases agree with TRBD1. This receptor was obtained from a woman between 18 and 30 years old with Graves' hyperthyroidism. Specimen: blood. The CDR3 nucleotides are TGTGCCAGCAGCTCCACCGGGACAGCTTTCGGGGCCAACGTCCTGACTTTC. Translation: CASSSTGTAFGANVLTF.